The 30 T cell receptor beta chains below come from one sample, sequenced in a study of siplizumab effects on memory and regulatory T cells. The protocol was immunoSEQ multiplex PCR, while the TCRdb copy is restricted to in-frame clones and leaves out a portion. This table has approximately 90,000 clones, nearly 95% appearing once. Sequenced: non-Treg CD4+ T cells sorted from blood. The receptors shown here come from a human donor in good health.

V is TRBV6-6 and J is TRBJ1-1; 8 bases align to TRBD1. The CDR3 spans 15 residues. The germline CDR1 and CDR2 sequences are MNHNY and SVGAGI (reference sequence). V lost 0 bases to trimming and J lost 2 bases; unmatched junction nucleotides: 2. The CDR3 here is CASSYSAGGNTEAFF. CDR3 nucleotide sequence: TGTGCCAGCAGTTACTCAGCAGGGGGCAACACTGAAGCTTTCTTT.

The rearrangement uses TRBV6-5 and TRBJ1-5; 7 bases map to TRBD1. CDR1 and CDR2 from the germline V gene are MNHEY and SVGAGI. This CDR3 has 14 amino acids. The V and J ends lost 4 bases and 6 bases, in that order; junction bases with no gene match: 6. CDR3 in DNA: TGTGCCAGCAGTTCCAACAGGGGATTTCAGCCCCAGCATTTT. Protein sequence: CASSSNRGFQPQHF.

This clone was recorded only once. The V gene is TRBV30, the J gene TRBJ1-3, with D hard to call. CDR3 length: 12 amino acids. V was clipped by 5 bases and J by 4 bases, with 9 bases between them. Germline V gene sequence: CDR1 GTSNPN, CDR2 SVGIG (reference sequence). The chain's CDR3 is CAWGLGGNTIYF. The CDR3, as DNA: TGTGCCTGGGGACTGGGGGGAAACACCATATATTTT. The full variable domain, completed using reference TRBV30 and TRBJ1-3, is SQTIHQWPATLVQPVGSPLSLECTVEGTSNPNLYWYRQAAGRGLQLLFYSVGIGQISSEVPQNLSASRPQDRQFILSSKKLLLSDSGFYLCAWGLGGNTIYFGEGSWLTVV.

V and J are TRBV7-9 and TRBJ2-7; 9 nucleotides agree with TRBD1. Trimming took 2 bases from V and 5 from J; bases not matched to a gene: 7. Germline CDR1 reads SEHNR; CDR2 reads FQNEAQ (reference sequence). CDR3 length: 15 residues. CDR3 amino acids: CASSLMGQGFHEQYF. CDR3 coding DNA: TGTGCCAGCAGCTTAATGGGACAGGGATTCCACGAGCAGTACTTC.

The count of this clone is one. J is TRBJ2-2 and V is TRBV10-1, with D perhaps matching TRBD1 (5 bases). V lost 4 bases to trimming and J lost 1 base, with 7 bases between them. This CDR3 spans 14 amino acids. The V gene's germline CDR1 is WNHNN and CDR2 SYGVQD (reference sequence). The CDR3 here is CASSATGNTGELFF. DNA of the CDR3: TGCGCCAGCAGTGCCACAGGGAACACCGGGGAGCTGTTTTTT.

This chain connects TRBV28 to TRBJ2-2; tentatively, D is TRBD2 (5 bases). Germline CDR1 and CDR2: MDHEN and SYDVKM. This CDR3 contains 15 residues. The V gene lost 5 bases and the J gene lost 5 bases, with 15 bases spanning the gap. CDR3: CASSTARGFTGELFF. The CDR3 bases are TGTGCCAGCAGTACCGCCCGGGGTTTTACCGGGGAGCTGTTTTTT.

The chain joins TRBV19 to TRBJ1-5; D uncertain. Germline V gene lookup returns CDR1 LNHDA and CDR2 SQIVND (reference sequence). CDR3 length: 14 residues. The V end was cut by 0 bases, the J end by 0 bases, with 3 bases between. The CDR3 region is CASSIEGSNQPQHF. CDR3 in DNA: TGTGCCAGTAGTATAGAAGGTAGCAATCAGCCCCAGCATTTT.

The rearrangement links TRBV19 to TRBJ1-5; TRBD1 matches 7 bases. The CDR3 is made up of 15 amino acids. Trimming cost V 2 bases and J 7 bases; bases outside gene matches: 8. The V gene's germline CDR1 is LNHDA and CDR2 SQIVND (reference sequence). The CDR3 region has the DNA TGTGCCAGTAGTATATTGGGGGTAGGGGGCCAGCCCCAGCATTTT. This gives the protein CASSILGVGGQPQHF.

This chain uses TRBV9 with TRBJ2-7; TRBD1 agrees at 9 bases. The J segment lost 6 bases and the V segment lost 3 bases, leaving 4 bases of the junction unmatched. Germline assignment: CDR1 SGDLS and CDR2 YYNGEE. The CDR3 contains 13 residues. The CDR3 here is CASSAGQGVEQYF. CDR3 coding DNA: TGTGCCAGCAGCGCGGGACAGGGTGTCGAGCAGTACTTC.

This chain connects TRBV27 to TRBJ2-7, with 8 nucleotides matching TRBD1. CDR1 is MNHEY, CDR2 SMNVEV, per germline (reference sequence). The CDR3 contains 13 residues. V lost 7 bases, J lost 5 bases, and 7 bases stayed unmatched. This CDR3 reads CASTRQGNNEQYF. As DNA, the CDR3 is TGTGCCAGCACAAGACAGGGGAACAACGAGCAGTACTTC.

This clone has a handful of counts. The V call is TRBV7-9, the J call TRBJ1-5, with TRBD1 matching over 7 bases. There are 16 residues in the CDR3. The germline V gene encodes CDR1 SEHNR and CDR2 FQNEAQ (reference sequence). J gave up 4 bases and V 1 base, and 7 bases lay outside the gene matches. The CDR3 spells CASSLGGTAKNQPQHF. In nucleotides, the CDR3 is TGTGCCAGCAGCTTAGGCGGGACAGCGAAGAATCAGCCCCAGCATTTT.

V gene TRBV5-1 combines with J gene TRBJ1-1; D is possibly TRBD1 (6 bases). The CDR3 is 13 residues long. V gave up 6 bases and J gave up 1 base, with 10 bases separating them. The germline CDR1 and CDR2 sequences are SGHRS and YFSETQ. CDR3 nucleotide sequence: TGCGCCAGCAAAACGGGACAGAACACTGAAGCTTTCTTT. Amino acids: CASKTGQNTEAFF.

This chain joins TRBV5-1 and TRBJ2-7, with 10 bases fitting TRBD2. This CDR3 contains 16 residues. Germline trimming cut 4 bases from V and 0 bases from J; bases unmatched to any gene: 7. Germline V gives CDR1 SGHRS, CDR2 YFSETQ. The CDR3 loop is CASSRAGTSDSYEQYF. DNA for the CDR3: TGCGCCAGCAGCAGGGCCGGGACTAGCGACTCCTACGAGCAGTACTTC.

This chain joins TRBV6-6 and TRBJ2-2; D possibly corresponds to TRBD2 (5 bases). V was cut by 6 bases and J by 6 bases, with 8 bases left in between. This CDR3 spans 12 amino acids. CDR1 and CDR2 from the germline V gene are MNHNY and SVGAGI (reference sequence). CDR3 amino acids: CASRLGAGELFF. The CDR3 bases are TGTGCCAGCAGGTTGGGAGCCGGGGAGCTGTTTTTT.

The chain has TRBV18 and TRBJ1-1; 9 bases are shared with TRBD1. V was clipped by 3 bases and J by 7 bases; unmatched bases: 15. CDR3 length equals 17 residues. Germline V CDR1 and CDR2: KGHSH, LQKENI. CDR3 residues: CASSPMMPGTGRNEAFF. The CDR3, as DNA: TGTGCCAGCTCACCGATGATGCCCGGGACAGGGAGGAATGAAGCTTTCTTT.

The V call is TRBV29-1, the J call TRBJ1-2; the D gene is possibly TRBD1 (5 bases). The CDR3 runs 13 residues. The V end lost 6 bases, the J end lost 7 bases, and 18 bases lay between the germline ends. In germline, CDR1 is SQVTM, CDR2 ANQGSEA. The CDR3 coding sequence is TGCAGCGTGCGGGACCCCAGAAGGGGTGGCTACACCTTC. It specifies CSVRDPRRGGYTF.

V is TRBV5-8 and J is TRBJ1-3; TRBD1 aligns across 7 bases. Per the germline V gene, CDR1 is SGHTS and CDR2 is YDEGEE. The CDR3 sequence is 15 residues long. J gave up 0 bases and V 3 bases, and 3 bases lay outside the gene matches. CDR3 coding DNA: TGTGCCAGCAGCTGGGGGACAGCCTCTGGAAACACCATATATTTT. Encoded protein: CASSWGTASGNTIYF.

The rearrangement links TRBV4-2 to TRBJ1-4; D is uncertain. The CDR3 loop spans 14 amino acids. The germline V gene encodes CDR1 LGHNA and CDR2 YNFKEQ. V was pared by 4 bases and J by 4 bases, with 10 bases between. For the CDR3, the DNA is TGTGCCAGCAGCCTCCGACGGGTTAATGAAAAACTGTTTTTT. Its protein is CASSLRRVNEKLFF.

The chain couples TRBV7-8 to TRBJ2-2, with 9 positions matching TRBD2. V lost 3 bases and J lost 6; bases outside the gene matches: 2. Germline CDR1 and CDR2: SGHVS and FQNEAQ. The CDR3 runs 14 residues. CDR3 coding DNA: TGTGCCAGCAGCTTTAGCGGGGGTGCCGGGGAGCTGTTTTTT. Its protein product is CASSFSGGAGELFF. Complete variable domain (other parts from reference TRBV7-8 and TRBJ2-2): GAGVSQSPRYKVAKRGQDVALRCDPISGHVSLFWYQQALGQGPEFLTYFQNEAQLDKSGLPSDRFFAERPEGSVSTLKIQRTQQEDSAVYLCASSFSGGAGELFFGEGSRLTVL.

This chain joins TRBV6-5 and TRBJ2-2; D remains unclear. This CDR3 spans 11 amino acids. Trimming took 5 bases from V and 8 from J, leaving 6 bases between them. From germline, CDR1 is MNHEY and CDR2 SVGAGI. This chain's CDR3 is CASSPHGELFF. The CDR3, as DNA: TGTGCCAGCAGTCCACATGGGGAGCTGTTTTTT.

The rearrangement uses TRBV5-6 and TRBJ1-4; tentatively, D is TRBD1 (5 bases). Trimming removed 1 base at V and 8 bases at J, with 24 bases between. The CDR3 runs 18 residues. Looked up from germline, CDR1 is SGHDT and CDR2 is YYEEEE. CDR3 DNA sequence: TGTGCCAGCAGCTTGCCTTGGGGTGCCCCAGGGAAACGAGAAAAACTGTTTTTT. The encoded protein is CASSLPWGAPGKREKLFF. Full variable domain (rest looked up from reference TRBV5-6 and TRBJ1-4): DAGVTQSPTHLIKTRGQQVTLRCSPKSGHDTVSWYQQALGQGPQFIFQYYEEEERQRGNFPDRFSGHQFPNYSSELNVNALLLGDSALYLCASSLPWGAPGKREKLFFGSGTQLSVL.

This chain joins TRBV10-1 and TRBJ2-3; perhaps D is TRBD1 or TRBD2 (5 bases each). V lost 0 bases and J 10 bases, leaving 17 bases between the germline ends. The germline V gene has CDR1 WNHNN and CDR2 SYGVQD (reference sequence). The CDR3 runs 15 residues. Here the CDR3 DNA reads TGCGCCAGCAGTGAGTCTGGGACCCCCATCTTGCCGCAGTATTTT. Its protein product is CASSESGTPILPQYF.

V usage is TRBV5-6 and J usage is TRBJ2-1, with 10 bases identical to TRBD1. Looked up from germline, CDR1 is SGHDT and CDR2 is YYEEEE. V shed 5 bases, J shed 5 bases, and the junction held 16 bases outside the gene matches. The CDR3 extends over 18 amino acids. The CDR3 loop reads CASRSGTGALWAHNEQFF. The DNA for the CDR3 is TGTGCCAGCAGAAGCGGGACAGGGGCGCTTTGGGCCCACAATGAGCAGTTCTTC.

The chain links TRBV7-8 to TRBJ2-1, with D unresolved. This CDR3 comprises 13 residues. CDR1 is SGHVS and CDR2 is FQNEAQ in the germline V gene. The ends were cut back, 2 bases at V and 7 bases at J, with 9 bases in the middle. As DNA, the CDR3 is TGTGCCAGCAGCTTATATCGCGCTAATGAGCAGTTCTTC. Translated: CASSLYRANEQFF.

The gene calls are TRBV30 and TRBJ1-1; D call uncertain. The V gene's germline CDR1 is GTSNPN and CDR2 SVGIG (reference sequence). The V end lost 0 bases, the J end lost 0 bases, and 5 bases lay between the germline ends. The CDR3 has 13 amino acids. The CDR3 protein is CAWSVSMNTEAFF. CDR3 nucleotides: TGTGCCTGGAGTGTTTCCATGAACACTGAAGCTTTCTTT.

The CDR3: CASSLKSGRYSTDTQYF. CDR3 DNA: TGTGCCAGCAGCTTAAAAAGCGGGAGGTACAGCACAGATACGCAGTATTTT. The chain recombines TRBV7-8 with TRBJ2-3; 9 nucleotides line up with TRBD2. V trimming: 2 bases; J trimming: 0 bases; junction bases outside the gene matches: 6. Germline CDR1 and CDR2: SGHVS and FQNEAQ. The CDR3 covers 17 residues.

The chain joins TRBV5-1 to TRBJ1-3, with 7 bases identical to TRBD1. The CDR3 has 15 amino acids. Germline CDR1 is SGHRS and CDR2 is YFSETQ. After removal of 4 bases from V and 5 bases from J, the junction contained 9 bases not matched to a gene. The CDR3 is CASSPTGDERNTIYF. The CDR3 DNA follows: TGCGCCAGCAGCCCTACAGGGGACGAACGAAACACCATATATTTT.

CDR3 region: CTSSQGSTGGPGEQFF. CDR3 in DNA: TGCACCAGCAGCCAGGGTTCTACGGGGGGGCCTGGTGAGCAGTTCTTC. The rearrangement uses TRBV1 and TRBJ2-1; TRBD2 was called by the table and not checked on the DNA. TRBV1 is marked as a pseudogene. The CDR3 has 16 amino acids.

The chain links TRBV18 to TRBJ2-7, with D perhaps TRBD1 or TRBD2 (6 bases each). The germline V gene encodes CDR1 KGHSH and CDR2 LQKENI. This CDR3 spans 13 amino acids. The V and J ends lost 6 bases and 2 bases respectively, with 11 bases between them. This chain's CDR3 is CASSPGATYEQYF. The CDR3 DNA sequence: TGTGCCAGCTCTCCGGGGGCGACCTACGAGCAGTACTTC.

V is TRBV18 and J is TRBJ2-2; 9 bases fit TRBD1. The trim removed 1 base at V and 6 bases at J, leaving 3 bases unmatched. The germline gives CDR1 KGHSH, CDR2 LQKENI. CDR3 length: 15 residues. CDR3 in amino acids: CASSPRQGGSGELFF. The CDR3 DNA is TGTGCCAGCTCACCACGACAGGGGGGGTCCGGGGAGCTGTTTTTT.